The 10 T cell receptor beta chains listed next were all sequenced from one sample in a study of CD8+ T cells in alopecia areata. Sequencing templates came from extracted RNA that was reverse transcribed into cDNA. TCRdb's copy holds only in-frame clones and misses some; the assay was immunoSEQ multiplex PCR. Here the sample spans 150,000 to 200,000 clones, about 60% being singletons. Sequenced here: CD4+ T cells sorted from blood, sampled at week 0. Receptor source: a human donor with alopecia areata.

This clone was observed a handful of times. V is TRBV6-5 and J is TRBJ2-1; maybe TRBD2 (5 bases). The CDR3 has 14 residues. V was trimmed by 6 bases and J by 10 bases, leaving 19 bases between them. CDR1 and CDR2 from the germline V gene are MNHEY and SVGAGI. The CDR3 coding sequence is TGTGCCAGCAGAGAACTCGGGAAGCCAAGGGAGCAGTTCTTC. Encoded protein: CASRELGKPREQFF.

This clone has just a few counts. This sample includes further DNA sequences coding for the same CDR3. The chain links TRBV29-1 to TRBJ1-4; D is uncertain. Germline assignment: CDR1 SQVTM and CDR2 ANQGSEA. Trimming cost V 6 bases and J 0 bases, with 8 bases left between them. The CDR3 spans 13 residues. CDR3 bases: TGCAGCGTATCAGGCTCAACTAATGAAAAACTGTTTTTT. Residues: CSVSGSTNEKLFF.

The chain has TRBV2 and TRBJ2-5, with D tentatively TRBD2 (6 bases). Germline CDR1 is SNHLY and CDR2 is FYNNEI. This CDR3 has 12 amino acids. The germline V and J ends were trimmed by 3 bases and 14 bases, with 16 bases remaining between them. As DNA, the CDR3 is TGTGCCAGCAGTGACCTCCGGGGGTACCACTACTTC. Its protein product is CASSDLRGYHYF.

Only one count was recorded for this clone. This sequence joins TRBV18 and TRBJ2-4; no firm D call. This CDR3 region has 16 residues. Germline V gives CDR1 KGHSH, CDR2 LQKENI. V was pared by 2 bases and J by 6 bases, with 17 bases between. CDR3 in amino acids: CASSPRSTVELNIQYF. CDR3 DNA: TGTGCCAGCTCACCAAGGTCCACAGTAGAGTTAAACATTCAGTACTTC.

Only a few counts were recorded for this clone. The V call is TRBV7-2, the J call TRBJ2-1; TRBD2 matches at 8 bases. The trim removed 6 bases at V and 15 bases at J, leaving 10 bases unmatched. The CDR3 runs 12 residues. The V gene's germline CDR1 is SGHTA and CDR2 FQGNSA. CDR3 residues: CASSPGRGFWFF. As DNA, the CDR3 is TGTGCCAGCAGTCCCGGGAGGGGATTTTGGTTCTTC.

This chain's CDR3 is CASSHDAAQPQHF. The CDR3 bases are TGCGCCAGCAGCCATGACGCCGCACAGCCCCAGCATTTT. V usage is TRBV4-1 and J usage is TRBJ1-5; no clear D. There are 13 residues in the CDR3. Trimming cost V 3 bases and J 7 bases, with 10 bases left between them. Germline V lookup: CDR1 MGHRA, CDR2 YSYEKL.

V is TRBV7-9 and J is TRBJ1-2, with 8 bases fitting TRBD1. The CDR3 has 15 residues. From germline, CDR1 is SEHNR and CDR2 FQNEAQ (reference sequence). Trimming at V came to 5 bases and at J to 3 bases, leaving 8 bases not matched to a gene. The CDR3 region has the DNA TGTGCCAGCAGCGGGGACAGGTTAAAGGACTATGGCTACACCTTC. Amino acid sequence: CASSGDRLKDYGYTF.

The V gene is TRBV29-1, the J gene TRBJ1-2; TRBD1 matches 11 bases. The trim removed 7 bases at V and 8 bases at J, leaving 9 bases unmatched. CDR1 and CDR2 from the germline V gene are SQVTM and ANQGSEA. The CDR3 covers 13 residues. The CDR3 sequence is CSADRGRTRGYTF. In DNA form, the CDR3 reads TGCAGCGCGGACAGGGGGCGAACTAGGGGCTACACCTTC.

The chain combines TRBV29-1 with TRBJ2-2, with 7 bases lining up with TRBD2. CDR3 size: 14 residues. Unmatched junction bases numbered 5, after V lost 7 bases and J lost 0 bases. CDR1 SQVTM and CDR2 ANQGSEA come from the germline V gene. The CDR3, as DNA: TGCAGCGCCGGGGGGAAGACGAACACCGGGGAGCTGTTTTTT. Translating it yields CSAGGKTNTGELFF.

This chain links TRBV5-5 with TRBJ2-5; 7 bases align to TRBD1. Looked up from germline, CDR1 is SGHKS and CDR2 is YYEKEE (reference sequence). The CDR3 length is 16 residues. Unmatched junction bases numbered 16, after V lost 4 bases and J lost 7 bases. The CDR3 is CASSPGQESGFATQYF. Written as DNA, the CDR3 is TGTGCCAGCAGCCCCGGACAGGAATCCGGTTTCGCGACCCAGTACTTC.